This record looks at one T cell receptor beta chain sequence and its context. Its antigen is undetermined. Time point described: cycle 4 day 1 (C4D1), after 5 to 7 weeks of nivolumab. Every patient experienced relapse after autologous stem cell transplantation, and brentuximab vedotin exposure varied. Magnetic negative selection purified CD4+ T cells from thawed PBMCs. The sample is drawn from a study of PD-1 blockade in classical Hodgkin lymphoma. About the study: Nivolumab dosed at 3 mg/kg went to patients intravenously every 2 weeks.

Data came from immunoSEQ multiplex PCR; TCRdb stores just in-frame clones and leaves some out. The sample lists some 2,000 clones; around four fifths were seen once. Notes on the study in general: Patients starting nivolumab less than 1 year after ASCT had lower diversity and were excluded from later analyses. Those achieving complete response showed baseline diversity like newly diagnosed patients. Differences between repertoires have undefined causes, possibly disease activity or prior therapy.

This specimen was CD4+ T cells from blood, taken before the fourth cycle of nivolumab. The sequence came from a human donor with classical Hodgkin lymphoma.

The CDR3 DNA reads as TGTGCCAGCAGCTTAGACAACATTCCTGGGGCCAACGTCCTGACTTTC. It codes for CASSLDNIPGANVLTF. The rearrangement links TRBV7-9 to TRBJ2-6; D is unresolved. Germline V gene sequence: CDR1 SEHNR, CDR2 FQNEAQ (reference sequence). There are 16 residues in the CDR3. Trimming stripped 1 base from V and 2 bases from J, with 9 bases between.